This T cell receptor beta chain was identified in a study of T cells expressing NK-cell markers. Overall study context: Source material for TCR beta repertoires consisted of sorted CD3+CD56+NKG2C+, CD3+CD56+NKG2C- and CD3+CD56-NKG2C+ T cells. Study-wide results and caveats: Where a handful of donors were concerned, these clonotypes also led the CD3+CD56-NKG2C+ fraction. Whether expanded NKG2C+ T cell clones were HCMV specific stayed uncertain.

The CDR3 runs to 15 residues. The germline gives CDR1 SGHDN, CDR2 FVKESK. Notes on this clonotype: No antigen is known for it.

The authors made TCR beta cDNA libraries by 5'RACE template switching. This switching added a universal primer site and UMIs. TCRdb reanalyzed the 5' RACE reads, giving one entry per CDR3 protein sequence and no DNA. This sample's table reports 300,000 to 450,000 distinct CDR3 sequences. The V call is TRBV14, the J call TRBJ2-3; TCRdb's D call of TRBD1 is untestable without DNA. This clonotype was obtained from a man aged 18 to 70 in good health. The sample taken for sequencing was blood T cells: a sorted CD56 or NKG2C T cell subset, CD4+ or CD8+ T cells, or bulk PBMC T cells (not recorded which). The CDR3 reads CASSQQGISTDTQYF.